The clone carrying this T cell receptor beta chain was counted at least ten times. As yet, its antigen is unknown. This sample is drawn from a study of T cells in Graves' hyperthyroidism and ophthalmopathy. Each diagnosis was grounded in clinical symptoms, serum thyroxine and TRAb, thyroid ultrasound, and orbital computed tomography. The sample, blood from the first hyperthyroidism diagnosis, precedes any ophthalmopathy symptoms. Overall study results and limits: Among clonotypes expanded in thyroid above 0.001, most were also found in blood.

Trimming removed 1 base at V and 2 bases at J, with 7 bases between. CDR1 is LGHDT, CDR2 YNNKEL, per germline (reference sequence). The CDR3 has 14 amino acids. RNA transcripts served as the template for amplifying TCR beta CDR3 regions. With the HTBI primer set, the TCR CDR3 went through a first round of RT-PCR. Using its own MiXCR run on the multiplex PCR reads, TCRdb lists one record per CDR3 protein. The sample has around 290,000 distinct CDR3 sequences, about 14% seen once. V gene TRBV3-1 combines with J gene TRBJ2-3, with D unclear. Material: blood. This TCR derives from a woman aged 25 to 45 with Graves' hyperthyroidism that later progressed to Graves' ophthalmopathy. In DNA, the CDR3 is TGTGCCAGCAGCCAAGTGGGTTACACAGATACGCAGTATTTT. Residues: CASSQVGYTDTQYF.